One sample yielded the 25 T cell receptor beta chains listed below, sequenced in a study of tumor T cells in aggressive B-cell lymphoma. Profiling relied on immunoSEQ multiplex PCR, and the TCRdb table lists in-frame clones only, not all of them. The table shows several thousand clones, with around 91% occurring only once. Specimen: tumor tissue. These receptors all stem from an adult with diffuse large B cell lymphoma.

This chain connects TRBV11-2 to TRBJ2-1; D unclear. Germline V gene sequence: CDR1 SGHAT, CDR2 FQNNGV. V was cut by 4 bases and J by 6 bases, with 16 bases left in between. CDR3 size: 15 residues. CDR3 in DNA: TGTGCCAGCAGCTACCGGCTACCGAGCGTCAATGAGCAGTTCTTC. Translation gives CASSYRLPSVNEQFF. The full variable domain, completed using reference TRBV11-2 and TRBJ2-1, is EAGVAQSPRYKIIEKRQSVAFWCNPISGHATLYWYQQILGQGPKLLIQFQNNGVVDDSQLPKDRFSAERLKGVDSTLKIQPAKLEDSAVYLCASSYRLPSVNEQFFGPGTRLTVL.

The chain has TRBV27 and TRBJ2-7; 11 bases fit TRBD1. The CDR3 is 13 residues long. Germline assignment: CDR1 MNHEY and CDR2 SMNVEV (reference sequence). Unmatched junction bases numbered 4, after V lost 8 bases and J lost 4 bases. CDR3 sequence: CASGTGGGYEQYF. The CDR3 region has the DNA TGTGCCAGCGGGACAGGGGGGGGTTACGAGCAGTACTTC.

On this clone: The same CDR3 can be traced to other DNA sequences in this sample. The CDR3 loop is CAWSVMDLTETQYF. The CDR3 coding sequence is TGTGCCTGGAGTGTAATGGACTTAACAGAAACCCAGTACTTC. This chain links TRBV30 with TRBJ2-5; tentative D call: TRBD2 (5 bases). Germline CDR1 GTSNPN, CDR2 SVGIG (reference sequence). Trimming cost V 0 bases and J 8 bases, with 16 bases left between them. This CDR3 has 14 amino acids.

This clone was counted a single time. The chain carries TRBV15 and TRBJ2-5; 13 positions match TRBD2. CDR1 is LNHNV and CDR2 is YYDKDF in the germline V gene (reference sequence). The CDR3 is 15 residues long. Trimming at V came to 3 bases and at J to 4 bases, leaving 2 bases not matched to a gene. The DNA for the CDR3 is TGTGCCACCAGCAGGGGGACTAGCGGGGCAGAGACCCAGTACTTC. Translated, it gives CATSRGTSGAETQYF.

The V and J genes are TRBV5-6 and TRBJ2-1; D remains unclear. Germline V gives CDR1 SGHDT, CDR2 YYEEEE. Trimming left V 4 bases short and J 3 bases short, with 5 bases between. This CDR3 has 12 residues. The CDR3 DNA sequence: TGTGCCAGCAGCGTAGACTACAATGAGCAGTTCTTC. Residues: CASSVDYNEQFF.

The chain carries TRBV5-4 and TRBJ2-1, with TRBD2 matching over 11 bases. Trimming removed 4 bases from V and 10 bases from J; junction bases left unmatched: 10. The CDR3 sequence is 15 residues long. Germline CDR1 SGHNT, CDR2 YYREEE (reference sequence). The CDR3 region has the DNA TGTGCCAGCAGCCCAAGTAGCGGGAGGGCTCTGGAGCAGTTCTTC. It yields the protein CASSPSSGRALEQFF.

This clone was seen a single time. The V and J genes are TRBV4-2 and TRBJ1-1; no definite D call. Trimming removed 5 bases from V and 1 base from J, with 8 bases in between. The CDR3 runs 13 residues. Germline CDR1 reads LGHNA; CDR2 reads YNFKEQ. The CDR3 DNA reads TGTGCCAGCAGCGCTCAGGCGAACACTGAAGCTTTCTTT. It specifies CASSAQANTEAFF.

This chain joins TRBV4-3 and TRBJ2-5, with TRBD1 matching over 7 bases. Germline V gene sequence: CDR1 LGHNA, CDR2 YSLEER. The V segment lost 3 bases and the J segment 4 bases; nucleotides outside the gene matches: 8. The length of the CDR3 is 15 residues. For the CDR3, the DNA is TGCGCCAGCAGCCAGGGGGACAGCCCGGGAGAGACCCAGTACTTC. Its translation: CASSQGDSPGETQYF.

Here the CDR3 reads CASSQLANTNEQFF. The DNA for the CDR3 is TGTGCCAGCAGTCAACTAGCTAATACGAATGAGCAGTTCTTC. This chain joins TRBV28 and TRBJ2-1; D may be TRBD2 (6 bases). The CDR3 totals 14 residues. Germline CDR1 and CDR2: MDHEN and SYDVKM. Trimming took off 5 bases at V and 7 bases at J, with 15 bases between the two ends.

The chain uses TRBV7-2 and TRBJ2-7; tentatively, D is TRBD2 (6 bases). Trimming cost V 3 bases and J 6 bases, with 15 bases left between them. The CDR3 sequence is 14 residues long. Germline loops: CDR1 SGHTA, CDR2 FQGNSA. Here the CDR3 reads CASSFTGVFSEQYF. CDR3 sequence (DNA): TGTGCCAGCAGCTTCACGGGAGTGTTCTCCGAGCAGTACTTC.

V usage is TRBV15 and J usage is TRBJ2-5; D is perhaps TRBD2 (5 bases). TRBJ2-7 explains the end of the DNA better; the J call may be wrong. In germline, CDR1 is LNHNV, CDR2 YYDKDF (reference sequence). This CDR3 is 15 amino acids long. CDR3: CATSRERIAYYEQYF. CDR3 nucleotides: TGTGCCACCAGCAGAGAAAGGATAGCGTACTACGAGCAGTACTTC.

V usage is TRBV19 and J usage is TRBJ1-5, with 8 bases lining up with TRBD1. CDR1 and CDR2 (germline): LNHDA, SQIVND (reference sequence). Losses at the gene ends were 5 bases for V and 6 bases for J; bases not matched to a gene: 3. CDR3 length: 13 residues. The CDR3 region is CASSPGGFQPQHF. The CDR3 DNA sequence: TGTGCCAGTAGTCCAGGGGGCTTTCAGCCCCAGCATTTT.

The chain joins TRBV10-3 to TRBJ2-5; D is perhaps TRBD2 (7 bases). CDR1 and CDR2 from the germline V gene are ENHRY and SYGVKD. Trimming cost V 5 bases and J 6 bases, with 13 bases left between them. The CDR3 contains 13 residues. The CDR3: CAISIQGGQTQYF. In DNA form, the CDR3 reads TGTGCCATCAGTATACAGGGAGGGCAGACCCAGTACTTC.

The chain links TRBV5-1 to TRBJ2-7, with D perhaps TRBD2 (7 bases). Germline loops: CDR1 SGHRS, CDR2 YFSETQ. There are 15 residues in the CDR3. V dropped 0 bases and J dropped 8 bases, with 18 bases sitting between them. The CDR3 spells CASSLATGREFQQYF. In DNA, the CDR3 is TGCGCCAGCAGCTTGGCTACAGGGAGGGAGTTCCAGCAGTACTTC.

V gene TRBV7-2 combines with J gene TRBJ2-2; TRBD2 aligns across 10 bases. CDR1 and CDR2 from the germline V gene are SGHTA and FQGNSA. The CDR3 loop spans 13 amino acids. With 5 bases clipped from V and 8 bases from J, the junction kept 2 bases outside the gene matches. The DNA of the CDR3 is TGTGCCAGCAGCCAGGGACTAGCGGGGGAGCTGTTTTTT. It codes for CASSQGLAGELFF.

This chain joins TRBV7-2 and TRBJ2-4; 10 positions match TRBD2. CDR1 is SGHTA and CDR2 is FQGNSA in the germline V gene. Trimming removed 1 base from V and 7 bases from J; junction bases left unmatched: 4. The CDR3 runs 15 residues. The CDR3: CASSLDRTSGNIQYF. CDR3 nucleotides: TGTGCCAGCAGCTTAGACAGGACTAGCGGCAACATTCAGTACTTC. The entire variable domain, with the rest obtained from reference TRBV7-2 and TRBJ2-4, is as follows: GAGVSQSPSNKVTEKGKDVELRCDPISGHTALYWYRQSLGQGLEFLIYFQGNSAPDKSGLPSDRFSAERTGGSVSTLTIQRTQQEDSAVYLCASSLDRTSGNIQYFGAGTRLSVL.

The CDR3 DNA reads as TGTGCCAGCAGTTTTTCAACAGGGGGCAAGCAGTACTTC. Its translation is CASSFSTGGKQYF. The rearrangement links TRBV27 to TRBJ2-7; the match to TRBD1 covers 9 bases. Per the germline V gene, CDR1 is MNHEY and CDR2 is SMNVEV (reference sequence). Germline trimming cut 3 bases from V and 8 bases from J; bases unmatched to any gene: 5. There are 13 residues in the CDR3.

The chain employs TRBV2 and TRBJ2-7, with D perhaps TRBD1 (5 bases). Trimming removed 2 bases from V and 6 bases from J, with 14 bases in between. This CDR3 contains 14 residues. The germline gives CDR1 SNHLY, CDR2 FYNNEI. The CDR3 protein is CASSEQGLSLEQYF. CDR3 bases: TGTGCCAGCAGTGAACAGGGTCTCTCACTCGAGCAGTACTTC.

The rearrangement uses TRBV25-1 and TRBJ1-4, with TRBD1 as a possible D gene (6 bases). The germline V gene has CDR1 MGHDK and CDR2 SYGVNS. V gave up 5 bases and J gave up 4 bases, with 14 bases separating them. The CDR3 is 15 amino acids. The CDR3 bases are TGTGCCAGCAGTCCCGGGGGGACAAATAATGAAAAACTGTTTTTT. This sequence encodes CASSPGGTNNEKLFF.

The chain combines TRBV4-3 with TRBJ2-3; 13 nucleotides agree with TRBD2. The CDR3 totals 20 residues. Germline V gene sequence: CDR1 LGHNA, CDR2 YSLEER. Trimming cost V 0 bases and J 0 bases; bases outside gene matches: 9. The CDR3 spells CASSQDWTSGGRISTDTQYF. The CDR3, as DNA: TGCGCCAGCAGCCAAGATTGGACTAGCGGGGGACGGATTAGCACAGATACGCAGTATTTT.

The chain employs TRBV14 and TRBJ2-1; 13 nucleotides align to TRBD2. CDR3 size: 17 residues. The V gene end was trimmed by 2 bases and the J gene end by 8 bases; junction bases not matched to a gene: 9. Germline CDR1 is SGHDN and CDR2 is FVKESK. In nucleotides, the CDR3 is TGTGCCAGCAGCCAACCCACTAGCGGGAGGGCCAGGGATGAGCAGTTCTTC. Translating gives CASSQPTSGRARDEQFF. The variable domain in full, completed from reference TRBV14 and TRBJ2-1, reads EAGVTQFPSHSVIEKGQTVTLRCDPISGHDNLYWYRRVMGKEIKFLLHFVKESKQDESGMPNNRFLAERTGGTYSTLKVQPAELEDSGVYFCASSQPTSGRARDEQFFGPGTRLTVL.

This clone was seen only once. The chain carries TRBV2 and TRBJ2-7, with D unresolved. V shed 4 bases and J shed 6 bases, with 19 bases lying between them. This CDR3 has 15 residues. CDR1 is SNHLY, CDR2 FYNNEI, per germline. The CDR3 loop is CASSVVSLTAIEQYF. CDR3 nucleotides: TGTGCCAGCAGTGTGGTTAGCCTCACTGCGATCGAGCAGTACTTC.

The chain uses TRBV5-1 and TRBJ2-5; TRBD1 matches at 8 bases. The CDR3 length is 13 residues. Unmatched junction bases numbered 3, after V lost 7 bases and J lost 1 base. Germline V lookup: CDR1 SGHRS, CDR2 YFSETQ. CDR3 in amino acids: CASGGTGQETQYF. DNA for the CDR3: TGCGCCAGCGGGGGGACAGGCCAAGAGACCCAGTACTTC.

The chain's CDR3 is CAWSGGPQETQYF. CDR3 in DNA: TGTGCCTGGAGTGGGGGGCCGCAAGAGACCCAGTACTTC. V gene TRBV30 combines with J gene TRBJ2-5, with D tentatively TRBD1 (6 bases). This CDR3 has 13 residues. The V end lost 1 base, the J end lost 2 bases, and 8 bases lay between the germline ends. The germline V gene has CDR1 GTSNPN and CDR2 SVGIG (reference sequence).

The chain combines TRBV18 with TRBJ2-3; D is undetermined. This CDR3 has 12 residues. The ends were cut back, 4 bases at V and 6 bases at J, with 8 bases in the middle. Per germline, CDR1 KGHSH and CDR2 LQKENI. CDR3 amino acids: CASSLLADTQYF. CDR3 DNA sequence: TGTGCCAGCTCACTCCTCGCGGATACGCAGTATTTT.